The source of this T cell receptor (beta chain) is a study of spatial heterogeneity in lung cancer. Across the whole study: More beta-chain than alpha-chain sequences were consistently detected. There were, on average, more than ten raw-read appearances for each unique TCR and UMI combination. Points from the study as a whole: Tracking of ubiquitous and regional nonsynonymous mutations by counts of ubiquitous and regional expanded TCRs, respectively, was seen. Counts of expanded intratumoral alpha and beta TCRs tracked tumor mutation counts.

V lost 5 bases and J lost 5, with 16 bases in between. The CDR3 loop spans 15 amino acids. The V gene's germline CDR1 is SGHTA and CDR2 FQGNSA. In its sample, this clonotype was seen many times. What it recognizes is unknown. One entry per CDR3 protein results from TCRdb running MiXCR on the 5' RACE reads. The sample has around 8,800 distinct CDR3 sequences; more than 3.5% are singletons. Time point specified: sample taken at primary tumor resection. The J gene is TRBJ1-5, the V gene TRBV7-2, with D perhaps matching TRBD1 (5 bases). The specimen comprised lung tumor tissue, sampled at surgery. The sequence derives from a female donor with early-stage non-small cell lung cancer. The DNA of the CDR3 is TGTGCCAGCAGCCTCACAGGTAGTCGGGATCAGCCCCAGCATTTT. This codes for CASSLTGSRDQPQHF.